Listed below are T cell receptor beta chains from one sample, sequenced in a study of T cell repertoires in cytomegalovirus infection. TCRdb analysed the reads with MiXCR anew, one entry per CDR3 protein. Here the sample spans roughly 200,000 distinct CDR3 sequences, approximately 17% being singletons. Sequenced input: CD8+ T cells from PBMCs. These receptor sequences come from a human donor in good health (CMV status not recorded). Some clones in this sample may be carry-over from other donors' samples. Both conserved end residues are part of each CDR3. D genes are given only for firm matches. Expanded clones get a size class; other rows say once, few or many, or leave the size out.

d_call: TRBD1; clone_size: few; j_call: TRBJ1-4; v_call: TRBV4-1; cdr3_nt: TGCGCCAGCAGCCCTCGGGACAGGGGAACAACTAATGAAAAACTGTTTTTT; cdr3_aa: CASSPRDRGTTNEKLFF
d_call: -; clone_size: few; j_call: TRBJ2-7; v_call: TRBV12-3/TRBV12-4; cdr3_nt: TGTGCCAGCAGTTTATTACCAAGCTCCTACGAGCAGTACTTC; cdr3_aa: CASSLLPSSYEQYF
d_call: TRBD1; clone_size: -; j_call: TRBJ1-2; v_call: TRBV5-6; cdr3_nt: TGTGCCAGCAGCTCACAGGGGTCAGAAGCCGTCTATGGCTACACCTTC; cdr3_aa: CASSSQGSEAVYGYTF
d_call: -; clone_size: -; j_call: TRBJ1-6; v_call: TRBV20-1; cdr3_nt: TGCAGTGCTAGAGCGTTCGTGAGGGGCCTCGATTCACCCCTCCACTTT; cdr3_aa: CSARAFVRGLDSPLHF
d_call: TRBD1; clone_size: -; j_call: TRBJ1-2; v_call: TRBV4-3; cdr3_nt: TGCGCCAGCAGCCTTGGGACAGGGGAAGGCTACACCTTC; cdr3_aa: CASSLGTGEGYTF
d_call: TRBD1; clone_size: few; j_call: TRBJ1-1; v_call: TRBV7-8; cdr3_nt: TGTGCCAGCAGCTTACCCGGACAGGACGAAGCTTTCTTT; cdr3_aa: CASSLPGQDEAFF
d_call: -; clone_size: few; j_call: TRBJ2-3; v_call: TRBV4-1; cdr3_nt: TGCGCCAGCAGCCCCCCCGGAACCCTTTCAGATACGCAGTATTTT; cdr3_aa: CASSPPGTLSDTQYF
d_call: -; clone_size: -; j_call: TRBJ2-7; v_call: TRBV29-1; cdr3_nt: TGCAGCGTTGAAGATTTTTTCGGGGACGAGGGACACTACGAGCAGTACTTC; cdr3_aa: CSVEDFFGDEGHYEQYF
d_call: -; clone_size: -; j_call: TRBJ1-2; v_call: TRBV20-1; cdr3_nt: TGCAGTGCTAGAAGACCCGAGGACAGTTCTTGGTTGTGGGTCTACACCTTC; cdr3_aa: CSARRPEDSSWLWVYTF
d_call: -; clone_size: -; j_call: TRBJ2-2; v_call: TRBV12-3/TRBV12-4; cdr3_nt: TGTGCCAGCAACTGGGGTTCGGGGAACACCGGGGAGCTGTTTTTT; cdr3_aa: CASNWGSGNTGELFF
d_call: -; clone_size: -; j_call: TRBJ1-1; v_call: TRBV6-2/TRBV6-3; cdr3_nt: TGTGCCAGCTCGGGGCCGGCGGGGGCGATCACTGAAGCTTTCTTT; cdr3_aa: CASSGPAGAITEAFF
d_call: -; clone_size: few; j_call: TRBJ2-5; v_call: TRBV7-6; cdr3_nt: TGTGCCAGCAGCCTCCAAGGGGGGGAGTACCAAGAGACCCAGTACTTC; cdr3_aa: CASSLQGGEYQETQYF
d_call: -; clone_size: -; j_call: TRBJ2-4; v_call: TRBV5-1; cdr3_nt: TGCGCCAGCAACTACGGCAACATTCAGTACTTC; cdr3_aa: CASNYGNIQYF
d_call: TRBD2; clone_size: many; j_call: TRBJ2-1; v_call: TRBV19; cdr3_nt: TGTGCCAGTACAGGACTAGCGGGGGGAAATGAGCAGTTCTTC; cdr3_aa: CASTGLAGGNEQFF
d_call: TRBD1; clone_size: many; j_call: TRBJ1-5; v_call: TRBV6-2/TRBV6-3; cdr3_nt: TGTGCCAGCAGTTACCCCGGGACAGGCCTCGGGCAGCCCCAGCATTTT; cdr3_aa: CASSYPGTGLGQPQHF
d_call: -; clone_size: -; j_call: TRBJ2-1; v_call: TRBV7-9; cdr3_nt: TGTGCCAGCAGCTTAATACAGGGTACCTACAATGAGCAGTTCTTC; cdr3_aa: CASSLIQGTYNEQFF
d_call: -; clone_size: few; j_call: TRBJ2-7; v_call: TRBV7-9; cdr3_nt: TGTGCCAGCAGCTTCGAAGGGGTCGAGCAGTACTTC; cdr3_aa: CASSFEGVEQYF
d_call: TRBD2; clone_size: -; j_call: TRBJ2-1; v_call: TRBV10-1; cdr3_nt: TGCGCCAGCAGTGACCCTTTTAGCGGGGGTCCCTACAATGAGCAGTTCTTC; cdr3_aa: CASSDPFSGGPYNEQFF
d_call: -; clone_size: -; j_call: TRBJ2-2; v_call: TRBV20-1; cdr3_nt: TGCAGTGCTAGAGAGTCAGGGATCGGGGAGCTGTTTTTT; cdr3_aa: CSARESGIGELFF
d_call: TRBD2; clone_size: medium-sized; j_call: TRBJ2-7; v_call: TRBV7-9; cdr3_nt: TGTGCCAGCAGTTTAGCGGGGAGCTCCTACGAGCAGTACTTC; cdr3_aa: CASSLAGSSYEQYF
d_call: TRBD1; clone_size: few; j_call: TRBJ2-7; v_call: TRBV7-6; cdr3_nt: TGTGCTAGCAGCAGAGACGGACAGGGCACCTACGAGCAGTACTTC; cdr3_aa: CASSRDGQGTYEQYF
d_call: -; clone_size: -; j_call: TRBJ1-4; v_call: TRBV6-5; cdr3_nt: TGTGCCAGCAGTTTCTCCTCAGGGGCAACTAATGAAAAACTGTTTTTT; cdr3_aa: CASSFSSGATNEKLFF
d_call: -; clone_size: -; j_call: TRBJ2-1; v_call: TRBV12-3/TRBV12-4; cdr3_nt: TGTGCCAGCACCCGGGGGCCCCACAATGAGCAGTTCTTC; cdr3_aa: CASTRGPHNEQFF
d_call: -; clone_size: -; j_call: TRBJ1-5; v_call: TRBV4-1; cdr3_nt: TGCGCCAGCAGCCAAGTGGATCAGCCCCAGCATTTT; cdr3_aa: CASSQVDQPQHF
d_call: -; clone_size: few; j_call: TRBJ1-2; v_call: TRBV4-3; cdr3_nt: TGCGCCAGCAGCCAAGATCGAGACGGATTGAACTATGGCTACACCTTC; cdr3_aa: CASSQDRDGLNYGYTF
d_call: TRBD1; clone_size: few; j_call: TRBJ1-1; v_call: TRBV7-6; cdr3_nt: TGTGCCAGCAGCTTAGGGACAGGGGGGAACACTGAAGCTTTCTTT; cdr3_aa: CASSLGTGGNTEAFF
d_call: TRBD1; clone_size: -; j_call: TRBJ1-1; v_call: TRBV7-9; cdr3_nt: TGTGCCAGCAGCAGCAAGGACAGGCTGAACACTGAAGCTTTCTTT; cdr3_aa: CASSSKDRLNTEAFF